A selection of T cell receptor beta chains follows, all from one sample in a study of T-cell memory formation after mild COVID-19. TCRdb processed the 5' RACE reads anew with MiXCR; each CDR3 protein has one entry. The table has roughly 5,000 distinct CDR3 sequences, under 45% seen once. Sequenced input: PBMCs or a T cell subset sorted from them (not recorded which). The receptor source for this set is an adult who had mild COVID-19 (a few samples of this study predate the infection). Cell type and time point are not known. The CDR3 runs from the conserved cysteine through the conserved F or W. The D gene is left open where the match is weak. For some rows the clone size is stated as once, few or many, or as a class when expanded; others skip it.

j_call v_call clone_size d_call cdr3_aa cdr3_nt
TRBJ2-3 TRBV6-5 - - CASRLSDTQYF TGTGCCAGCCGACTGAGCGATACGCAGTATTTT
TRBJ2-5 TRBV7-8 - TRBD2 CASTSWASGTQETQYF TGTGCCAGCACCTCATGGGCTAGCGGGACCCAAGAGACCCAGTACTTC
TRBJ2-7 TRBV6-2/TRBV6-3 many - CASSSGLLWPSEQYF TGTGCCAGCAGTTCGGGACTCCTTTGGCCGTCTGAGCAGTACTTC
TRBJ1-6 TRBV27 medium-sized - CASSLFWEKNNSPLHF TGTGCCAGCAGCCTATTTTGGGAGAAAAATAATTCACCCCTCCACTTT
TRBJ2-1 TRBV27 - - CAISRGVYNEQFF TGTGCCATATCGCGCGGAGTCTACAATGAGCAGTTCTTC
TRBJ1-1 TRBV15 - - CATSRGGGNTEAFF TGTGCCACCAGCAGAGGGGGGGGAAACACTGAAGCTTTCTTT
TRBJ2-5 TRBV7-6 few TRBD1 CASTRQGKETQYF TGTGCCAGCACCCGACAGGGAAAAGAGACCCAGTACTTC
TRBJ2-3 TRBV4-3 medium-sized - CASSQDQEAEGTQYF TGCGCCAGCAGCCAAGATCAGGAGGCCGAGGGTACGCAGTATTTT
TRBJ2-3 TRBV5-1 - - CASRSPGTDTQYF TGCGCCAGCAGGTCCCCAGGAACAGATACGCAGTATTTT
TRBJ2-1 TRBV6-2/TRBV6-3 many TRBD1 CASSPRDSSYNEQFF TGTGCCAGCAGCCCCAGGGACAGCTCCTACAATGAGCAGTTCTTC
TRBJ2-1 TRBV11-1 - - CASSLRSGTPRVNEQFF TGTGCCAGCAGCTTACGGTCCGGGACTCCAAGGGTCAATGAGCAGTTCTTC
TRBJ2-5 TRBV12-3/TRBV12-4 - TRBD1 CASNSQGEETQYF TGTGCCAGCAACTCCCAGGGGGAAGAGACCCAGTACTTC
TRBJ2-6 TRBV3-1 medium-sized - CASSQDPGPGANVLTF TGTGCCAGCAGCCAAGATCCAGGGCCGGGGGCCAACGTCCTGACTTTC
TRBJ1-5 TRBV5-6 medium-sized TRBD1 CASSAGQGNQPQHF TGTGCCAGCAGCGCCGGACAGGGCAATCAGCCCCAGCATTTT
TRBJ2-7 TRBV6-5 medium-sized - CASSYAGGSNEQYF TGTGCCAGCAGTTACGCAGGGGGGAGTAACGAGCAGTACTTC
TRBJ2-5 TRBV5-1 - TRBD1 CASSLQGQGETQYF TGCGCCAGCAGCTTGCAGGGACAGGGAGAGACCCAGTACTTC
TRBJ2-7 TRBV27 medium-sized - CASSLSRGQSYEQYF TGTGCCAGCAGTTTATCCCGGGGCCAGTCCTACGAGCAGTACTTC
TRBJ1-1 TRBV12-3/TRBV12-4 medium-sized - CASSLSGHLNTEAFF TGTGCCAGCAGTTTATCCGGCCATTTGAACACTGAAGCTTTCTTT
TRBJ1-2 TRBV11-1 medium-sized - CASSRMRGLPDF TGTGCCAGCAGCCGCATGCGGGGCCTGCCGGATTTC
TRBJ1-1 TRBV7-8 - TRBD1 CASSLTGGTEAFF TGTGCCAGCAGCCTGACAGGGGGCACTGAAGCTTTCTTT
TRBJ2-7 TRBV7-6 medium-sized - CASSLGGDSYEQYF TGTGCCAGCAGCTTAGGGGGTGACTCCTACGAGCAGTACTTC
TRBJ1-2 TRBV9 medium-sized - CASSVGGETIHGYTF TGTGCCAGCAGCGTAGGAGGGGAGACTATCCATGGCTACACCTTC
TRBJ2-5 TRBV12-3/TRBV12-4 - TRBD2 CASRRTSGPQETQYF TGTGCCAGCAGAAGGACTAGCGGCCCCCAAGAGACCCAGTACTTC
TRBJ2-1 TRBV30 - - CAWSVPEGEVNEQFF TGTGCCTGGAGTGTACCCGAGGGGGAGGTGAATGAGCAGTTCTTC
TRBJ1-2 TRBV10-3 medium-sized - CAISESAGDRYYGYTF TGTGCCATCAGTGAGTCGGCAGGGGATAGGTACTATGGCTACACCTTC
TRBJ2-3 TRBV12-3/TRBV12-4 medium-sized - CASSLAVSPLHTQYF TGTGCCAGCAGTTTAGCGGTTTCCCCGCTCCATACGCAGTATTTT
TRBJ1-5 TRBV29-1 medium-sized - CSVELGSNQPQHF TGCAGCGTTGAACTGGGGAGCAATCAGCCCCAGCATTTT
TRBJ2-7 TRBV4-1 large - CASSPLQGSRQYF TGCGCCAGCAGCCCCCTCCAGGGTAGTCGGCAGTACTTC
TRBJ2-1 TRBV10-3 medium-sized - CAISERGNEQFF TGTGCCATCAGTGAGCGGGGGAATGAGCAGTTCTTC
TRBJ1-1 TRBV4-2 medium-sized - CASSQDRQGVWKAEAFF TGTGCCAGCAGCCAAGATCGGCAGGGAGTATGGAAAGCTGAAGCTTTCTTT
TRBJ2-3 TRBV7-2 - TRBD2 CASSLIAGAGDTQYF TGTGCCAGCAGCTTAATAGCGGGGGCGGGGGATACGCAGTATTTT
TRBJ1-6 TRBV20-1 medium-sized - CSALRDINSPLHF TGCAGTGCTCTCCGGGACATTAATTCACCCCTCCACTTT
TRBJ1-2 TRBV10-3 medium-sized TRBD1 CAISGGRGLGYTF TGTGCCATCAGTGGAGGCAGGGGGCTTGGCTACACCTTC
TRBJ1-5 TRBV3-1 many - CASSQDSGDGYNQPQHF TGTGCCAGCAGCCAAGATAGCGGGGACGGTTACAATCAGCCCCAGCATTTT
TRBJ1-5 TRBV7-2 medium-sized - CASSPSQRQPQHF TGTGCCAGCAGCCCCTCACAGAGGCAGCCCCAGCATTTT
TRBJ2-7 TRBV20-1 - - CSARVPPYEQYF TGCAGTGCCAGAGTCCCCCCCTATGAGCAGTACTTC
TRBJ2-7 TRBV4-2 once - CASSQPASETYEQYF TGTGCCAGCAGCCAACCGGCTAGCGAAACCTACGAGCAGTACTTC
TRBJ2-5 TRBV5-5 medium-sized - CASSLVGSPQETQYF TGTGCCAGCAGCTTGGTAGGCTCACCGCAAGAGACCCAGTACTTC
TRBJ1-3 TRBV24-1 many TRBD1 CATSAPGQGARRAGNTIYF TGTGCCACCAGTGCACCGGGACAGGGGGCCCGCCGGGCCGGAAACACCATATATTTT
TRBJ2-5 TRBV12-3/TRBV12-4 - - CASSFQGSEETQYF TGTGCCAGCAGTTTTCAAGGATCGGAGGAGACCCAGTACTTC